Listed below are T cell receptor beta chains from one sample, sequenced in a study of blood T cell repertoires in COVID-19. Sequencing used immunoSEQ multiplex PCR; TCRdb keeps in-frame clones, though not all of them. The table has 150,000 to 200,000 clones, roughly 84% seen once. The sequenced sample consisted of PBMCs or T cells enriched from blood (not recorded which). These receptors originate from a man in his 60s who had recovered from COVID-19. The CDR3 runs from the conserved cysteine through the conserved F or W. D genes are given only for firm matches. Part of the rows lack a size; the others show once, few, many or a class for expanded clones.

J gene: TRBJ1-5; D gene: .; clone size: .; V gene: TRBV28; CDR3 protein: CASAQGPQPQHF; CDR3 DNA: TGTGCCAGCGCACAGGGACCTCAGCCCCAGCATTTT
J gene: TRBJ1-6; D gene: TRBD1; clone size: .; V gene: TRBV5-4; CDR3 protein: CASSLDRGRSNSPLHF; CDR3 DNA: TGTGCCAGCAGCTTAGACAGGGGGCGAAGTAATTCACCCCTCCACTTT
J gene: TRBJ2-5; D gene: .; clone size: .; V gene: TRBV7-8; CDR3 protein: CASSRGLRETQYF; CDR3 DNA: TGTGCCAGCAGCCGGGGGCTTCGGGAGACCCAGTACTTC
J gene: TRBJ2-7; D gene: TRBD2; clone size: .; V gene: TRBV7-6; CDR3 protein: CASSLVAGAGEQYF; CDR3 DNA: TGTGCCAGCAGCTTAGTCGCGGGAGCTGGGGAGCAGTACTTC
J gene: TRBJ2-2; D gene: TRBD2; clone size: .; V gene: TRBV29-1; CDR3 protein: CSAVGLADTGELFF; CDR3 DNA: TGCAGCGCCGTGGGACTAGCGGACACCGGGGAGCTGTTTTTT
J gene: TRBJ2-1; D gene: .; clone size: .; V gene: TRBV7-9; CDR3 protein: CASSLGSQGAIYNEQFF; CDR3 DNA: TGTGCCAGCAGCTTAGGAAGTCAAGGGGCGATTTACAATGAGCAGTTCTTC
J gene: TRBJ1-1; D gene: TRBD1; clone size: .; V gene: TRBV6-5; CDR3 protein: CASRTGTGDTEAFF; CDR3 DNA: TGTGCCAGCAGAACCGGGACAGGCGACACTGAAGCTTTCTTT
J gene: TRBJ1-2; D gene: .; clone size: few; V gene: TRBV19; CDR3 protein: CASRAGEGYTF; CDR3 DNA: TGTGCCAGTAGGGCAGGGGAAGGCTACACCTTC
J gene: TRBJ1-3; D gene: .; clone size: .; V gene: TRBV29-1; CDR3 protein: CSVAQAGGNTIYF; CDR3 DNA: TGCAGCGTAGCCCAGGCCGGCGGAAACACCATATATTTT
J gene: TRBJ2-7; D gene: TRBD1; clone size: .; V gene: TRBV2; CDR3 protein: CASTRTGGTYEQYF; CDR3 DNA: TGTGCCAGCACCAGGACAGGGGGCACCTACGAGCAGTACTTC
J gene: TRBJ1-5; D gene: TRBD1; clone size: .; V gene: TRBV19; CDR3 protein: CASRQGLSNQPQHF; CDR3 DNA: TGTGCCAGTCGACAGGGCCTTAGCAATCAGCCCCAGCATTTT
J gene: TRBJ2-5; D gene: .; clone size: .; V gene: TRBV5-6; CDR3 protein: CASSLEPSVRETQYF; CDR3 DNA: TGTGCCAGCAGCTTGGAGCCTAGCGTAAGGGAGACCCAGTACTTC
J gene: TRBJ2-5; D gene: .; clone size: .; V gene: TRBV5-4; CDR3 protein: CASSSMLEPETQYF; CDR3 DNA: TGTGCCAGCAGCTCGATGCTAGAACCAGAGACCCAGTACTTC
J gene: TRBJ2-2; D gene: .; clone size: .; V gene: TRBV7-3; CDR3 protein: CASSSTGGAGELFF; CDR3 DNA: TGTGCCAGCAGCTCGACAGGTGGGGCCGGGGAGCTGTTTTTT
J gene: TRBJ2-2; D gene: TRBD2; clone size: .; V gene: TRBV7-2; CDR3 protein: CASSSIGGGAPGELFF; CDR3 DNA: TGTGCCAGCAGCTCCATCGGCGGGGGGGCCCCCGGGGAGCTGTTTTTT
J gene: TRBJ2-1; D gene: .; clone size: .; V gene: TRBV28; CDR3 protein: CASSLSNSNEQFF; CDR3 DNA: TGTGCCAGCAGTTTATCGAACAGCAATGAGCAGTTCTTC
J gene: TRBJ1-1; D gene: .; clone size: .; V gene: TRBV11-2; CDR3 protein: CASSLRFRPLNTEAFF; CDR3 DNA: TGTGCCAGCAGTCTAAGGTTCAGGCCCCTAAATACTGAAGCTTTCTTT
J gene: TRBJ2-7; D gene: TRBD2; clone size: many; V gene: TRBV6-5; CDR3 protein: CASWGLAENYEQYF; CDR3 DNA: TGTGCCAGCTGGGGACTAGCAGAGAACTACGAGCAGTACTTC
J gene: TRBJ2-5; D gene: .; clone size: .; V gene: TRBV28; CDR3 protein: CASSLEGAGETQYF; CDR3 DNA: TGTGCCAGCAGTTTAGAAGGGGCTGGAGAGACCCAGTACTTC
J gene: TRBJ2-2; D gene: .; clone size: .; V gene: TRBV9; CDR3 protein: CASSVKQGNTGELFF; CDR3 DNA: TGTGCCAGCAGCGTAAAACAGGGGAACACCGGGGAGCTGTTTTTT
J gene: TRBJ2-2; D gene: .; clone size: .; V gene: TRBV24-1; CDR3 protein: CATSDLRGDNRDTGELFF; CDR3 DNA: TGTGCCACCAGTGATTTGCGGGGGGACAACCGAGACACCGGGGAGCTGTTTTTT
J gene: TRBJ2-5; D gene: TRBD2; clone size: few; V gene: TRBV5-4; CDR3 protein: CASSAGGSQETQYF; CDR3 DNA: TGTGCCAGCAGCGCGGGGGGAAGCCAAGAGACCCAGTACTTC
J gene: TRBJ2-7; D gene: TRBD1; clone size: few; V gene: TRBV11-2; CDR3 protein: CASSLIRDSSYEQYF; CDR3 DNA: TGTGCCAGCAGCTTAATTCGGGACAGTAGCTACGAGCAGTACTTC
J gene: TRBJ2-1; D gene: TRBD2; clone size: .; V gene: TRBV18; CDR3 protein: CASSPPEAGGYNEQFF; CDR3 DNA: TGTGCCAGCTCACCACCGGAAGCGGGAGGCTACAATGAGCAGTTCTTC
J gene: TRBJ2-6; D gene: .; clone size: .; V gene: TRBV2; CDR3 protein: CASSDYRTDSGANVLTF; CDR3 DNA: TGTGCCAGCAGTGATTACAGGACGGACTCTGGGGCCAACGTCCTGACTTTC
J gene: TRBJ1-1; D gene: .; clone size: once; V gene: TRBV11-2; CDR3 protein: CASSLVGENTEAFF; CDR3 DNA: TGTGCCAGCAGCTTAGTAGGGGAGAACACTGAAGCTTTCTTT
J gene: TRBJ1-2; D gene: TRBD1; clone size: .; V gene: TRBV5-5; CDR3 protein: CASSPRDRYGYTF; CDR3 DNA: TGTGCCAGCAGCCCTCGGGACAGGTATGGCTACACCTTC
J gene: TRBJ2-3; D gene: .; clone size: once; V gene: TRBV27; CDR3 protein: CASSSWLALSTDTQYF; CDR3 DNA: TGTGCCAGCAGTTCTTGGCTAGCGTTAAGCACAGATACGCAGTATTTT
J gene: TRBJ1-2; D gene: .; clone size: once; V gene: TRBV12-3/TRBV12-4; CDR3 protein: CAIDRKGVGYTF; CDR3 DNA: TGTGCCATCGACCGAAAGGGGGTTGGCTACACCTTC
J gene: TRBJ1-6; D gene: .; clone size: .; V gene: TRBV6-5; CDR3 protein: CASSIDSDSPLHF; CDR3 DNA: TGTGCCAGCAGTATCGACAGCGATTCACCCCTCCACTTT
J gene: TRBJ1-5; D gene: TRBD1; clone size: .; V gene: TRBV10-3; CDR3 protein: CAISITGVNQPQHF; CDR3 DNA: TGTGCCATCAGTATAACAGGGGTGAATCAGCCCCAGCATTTT
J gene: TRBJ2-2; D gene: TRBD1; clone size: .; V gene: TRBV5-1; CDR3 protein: CASSASTGDTGELFF; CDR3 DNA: TGCGCCAGCAGCGCCTCGACAGGGGACACCGGGGAGCTGTTTTTT